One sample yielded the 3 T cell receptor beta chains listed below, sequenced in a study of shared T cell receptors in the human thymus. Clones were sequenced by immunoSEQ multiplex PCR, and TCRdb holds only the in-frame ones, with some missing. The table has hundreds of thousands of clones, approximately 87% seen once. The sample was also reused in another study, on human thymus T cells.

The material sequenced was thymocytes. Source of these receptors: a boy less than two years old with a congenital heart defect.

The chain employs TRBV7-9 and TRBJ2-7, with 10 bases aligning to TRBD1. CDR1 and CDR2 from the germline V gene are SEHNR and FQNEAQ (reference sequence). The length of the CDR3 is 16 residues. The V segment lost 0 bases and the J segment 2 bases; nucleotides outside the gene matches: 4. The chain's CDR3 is CASSLALDRGPYEQYF. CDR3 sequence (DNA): TGTGCCAGCAGCTTAGCCCTAGACAGGGGGCCCTACGAGCAGTACTTC.

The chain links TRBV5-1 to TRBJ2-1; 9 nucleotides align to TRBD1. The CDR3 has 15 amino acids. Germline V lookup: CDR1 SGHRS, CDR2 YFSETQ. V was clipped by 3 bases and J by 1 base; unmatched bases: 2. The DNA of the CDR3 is TGCGCCAGCAGCTGGGACAGGGAATCCTACAATGAGCAGTTCTTC. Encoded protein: CASSWDRESYNEQFF.

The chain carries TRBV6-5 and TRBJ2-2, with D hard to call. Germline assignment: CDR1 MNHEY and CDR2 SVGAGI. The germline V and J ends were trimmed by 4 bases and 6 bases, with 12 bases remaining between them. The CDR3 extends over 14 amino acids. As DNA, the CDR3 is TGTGCCAGCAGTTCCCTGAGAGGCGCCGGGGAGCTGTTTTTT. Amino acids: CASSSLRGAGELFF.